The clone carrying this TCR beta chain was picked up one time. The antigen remains unidentified. This specimen comes from a study of OX40 agonist ivuxolimab in advanced cancers. Broader study findings: Relatively little clonal expansion, among the lowest observed, appeared in partial responders at 0.1-3.0 mg/kg. Fewer expanded clones were found on average in CD4+ than in CD8+ T cells.

This CDR3 comprises 15 residues. Trimming took off 3 bases at V and 1 base at J, with 12 bases between the two ends. The V gene's germline CDR1 is KGHSH and CDR2 LQKENI. TCRdb's table, derived via immunoSEQ multiplex PCR, lists solely in-frame clones and lacks some. The sample shows around 70,000 clones, around 83% of them seen only once. The sequencing used CD4+ or CD8+ T cells sorted from blood, collected in a trial of the OX40 agonist ivuxolimab. The receptor was derived from an adult with an advanced solid tumor such as melanoma, head and neck, liver or kidney cancer. The chain has TRBV18 and TRBJ1-1, with D possibly being TRBD1 (5 bases). The CDR3 is CASSPQQVGNTEAFF. The CDR3 DNA reads TGTGCCAGCTCACCGCAACAGGTCGGGAACACTGAAGCTTTCTTT.